Following are 10 T cell receptor beta chains from one sample sequenced in a study of glioma-infiltrating T cells after dendritic cell vaccination. Time point: after dendritic cell vaccination, including at tumor progression/relapse. The protocol was immunoSEQ multiplex PCR, while the TCRdb copy is restricted to in-frame clones and leaves out a portion. The sample lists 91,000 or so clones; over 80% were seen once. This material consisted of blood, taken after dendritic cell vaccination. Receptor source: a human donor with glioblastoma.

The chain couples TRBV5-1 to TRBJ2-3; 7 bases match TRBD1. The CDR3 loop spans 15 amino acids. In germline, CDR1 is SGHRS, CDR2 YFSETQ. Unmatched junction bases numbered 6, after V lost 5 bases and J lost 0 bases. CDR3 sequence (DNA): TGCGCCAGCAGACCAGGACAGGAGAGCACAGATACGCAGTATTTT. This translates into CASRPGQESTDTQYF.

The chain joins TRBV28 to TRBJ1-5; no definite D call. Between the trimmed V and J ends, which lost 2 bases and 1 base, there was a span of 9 bases. CDR3 length: 15 residues. Germline V CDR1 and CDR2: MDHEN, SYDVKM. The CDR3 DNA reads as TGTGCCAGCAGTTTAGCGGCAGCGAGCAATCAGCCCCAGCATTTT. Translating it yields CASSLAAASNQPQHF.

The chain has TRBV28 and TRBJ2-5; 8 bases line up with TRBD1. With V trimmed by 5 bases and J by 9 bases, 20 bases remained unmatched. The CDR3 has 17 amino acids. Germline CDR1 reads MDHEN; CDR2 reads SYDVKM. The CDR3 loop reads CASSPPNLRQGAASQYF. The CDR3, as DNA: TGTGCCAGCAGTCCCCCAAATTTGAGGCAGGGGGCGGCGTCCCAGTACTTC.

The gene calls are TRBV6-5 and TRBJ1-2, with D possibly matching TRBD1 (6 bases). This CDR3 has 15 residues. V gave up 4 bases and J gave up 2 bases, with 14 bases separating them. In germline, CDR1 is MNHEY, CDR2 SVGAGI. CDR3 loop: CASSSQGRGNYGYTF. CDR3 DNA: TGTGCCAGCAGTTCCCAGGGGAGAGGGAACTATGGCTACACCTTC.

The chain uses TRBV5-1 and TRBJ1-2, with 10 bases aligning to TRBD1. The J segment lost 8 bases and the V segment lost 0 bases, leaving 7 bases of the junction unmatched. Germline V gives CDR1 SGHRS, CDR2 YFSETQ. This CDR3 is 15 amino acids long. The CDR3, as DNA: TGCGCCAGCAGCTTGGTTTCTGGACAGGGGGGGGGCTACACCTTC. As protein: CASSLVSGQGGGYTF.

The V and J genes are TRBV28 and TRBJ2-5; 9 nucleotides match TRBD1. The CDR3 length is 17 residues. J was trimmed by 5 bases and V by 5 bases; bases with no gene match: 15. The V gene's germline CDR1 is MDHEN and CDR2 SYDVKM. CDR3 nucleotides: TGTGCCAGCAGTAATGGGCAGGGGACAGGGTTTTTGGAGACCCAGTACTTC. Translating it yields CASSNGQGTGFLETQYF. The full variable domain, completed using reference TRBV28 and TRBJ2-5, is DVKVTQSSRYLVKRTGEKVFLECVQDMDHENMFWYRQDPGLGLRLIYFSYDVKMKEKGDIPEGYSVSREKKERFSLILESASTNQTSMYLCASSNGQGTGFLETQYFGPGTRLLVL.

The chain couples TRBV5-1 to TRBJ1-1; D may be TRBD1 (6 bases). The germline V and J ends were trimmed by 10 bases and 1 base, with 20 bases remaining between them. Germline V gene sequence: CDR1 SGHRS, CDR2 YFSETQ. CDR3 length: 15 residues. In DNA, the CDR3 is TGCGCCTCCAACCCCCTGGCAGGGGCGAACACTGAAGCTTTCTTT. Translated: CASNPLAGANTEAFF.

This rearrangement joins TRBV30 to TRBJ2-7; D not resolved. CDR3 length: 13 residues. The germline V gene encodes CDR1 GTSNPN and CDR2 SVGIG (reference sequence). The V end was cut by 0 bases, the J end by 2 bases, with 8 bases between. CDR3 coding DNA: TGTGCCTGGAGTGTAACCGGAGCCTACGAGCAGTACTTC. Its translation is CAWSVTGAYEQYF.

The chain recombines TRBV19 with TRBJ1-3; 10 nucleotides line up with TRBD1. This CDR3 has 15 amino acids. Germline loops: CDR1 LNHDA, CDR2 SQIVND (reference sequence). V was pared by 6 bases and J by 0 bases, with 2 bases of the junction left unmatched. The DNA for the CDR3 is TGTGCCAGTAGCCGGGACAGGGGCTCTGGAAACACCATATATTTT. It translates to CASSRDRGSGNTIYF. The complete variable domain, with remaining parts taken from reference TRBV19 and TRBJ1-3, reads DGGITQSPKYLFRKEGQNVTLSCEQNLNHDAMYWYRQDPGQGLRLIYYSQIVNDFQKGDIAEGYSVSREKKESFPLTVTSAQKNPTAFYLCASSRDRGSGNTIYFGEGSWLTVV.

V usage is TRBV12-5 and J usage is TRBJ2-7, with D tentatively TRBD2 (5 bases). The length of the CDR3 is 13 residues. The germline gives CDR1 LGHNT, CDR2 FRNRAP. Trimming removed 0 bases at V and 6 bases at J, with 9 bases between. Here the CDR3 DNA reads TGTGCTAGTGGTTTGGTACGAGGGTTCGAGCAGTACTTC. Translated: CASGLVRGFEQYF.